The present TCR beta chain was sequenced within a study of shared clonotypes between healthy human individuals. The germline CDR1 and CDR2 sequences are GTSNPN and SVGIG (reference sequence). V was clipped by 0 bases and J by 1 base; unmatched bases: 5. This CDR3 contains 17 residues. Deep level was the assay's run setting. Per the authors' pipeline: Filtering differed, since immunoSEQ gave only junction sequences and no quality scores. The method was immunoSEQ multiplex PCR; TCRdb's version includes in-frame clones alone and lacks a portion of them. V and J calls and clone size are those listed in that table; D and trimming were worked out from the DNA. The sample has around 690,000 clones; around 91% are singletons. On this clone itself: What it recognizes is unknown.

The study's findings and limits: Non-shared clonotypes showed lower generation probabilities than clonotypes common to all four donors. It was anticipated that sequencing depth would influence how many clonotypes donors shared.

V and J are TRBV30 and TRBJ2-3, with 12 positions matching TRBD2. The source material was memory CD8+ T cells from PBMCs. Subset noted: CD45RO+ cells pooled with CCR7-negative TemRA cells. The source of this sequence is a man between 18 and 29 years old in good health. Some clones in this sample may be carry-over from other donors' samples. CDR3 protein: CAWSVPPSGRGTDTQYF. CDR3 in DNA: TGTGCCTGGAGTGTACCCCCTAGCGGGAGGGGCACAGATACGCAGTATTTT.